These 12 T cell receptor beta chains originate from one sample sequenced in a study of spatial heterogeneity in lung cancer. This sample's time point: blood at routine non-recurrence follow-up after resection. TCRdb re-analysed the 5' RACE reads in MiXCR, keeping a single row per CDR3 protein. This sample has tens of thousands of distinct CDR3 sequences; approximately 5.1% occur once, and the top ten carry 20% to 25%. The sequences come from PBMCs, collected at follow-up. The receptors shown here come from a female donor with early-stage non-small cell lung cancer.

This clonotype has ten or more counts. CDR3 in amino acids: CASGTGELFF. For the CDR3, the DNA is TGTGCCAGCGGGACCGGGGAGCTGTTTTTT. This chain connects TRBV2 to TRBJ2-2; D not resolved. The CDR3 extends over 10 amino acids. V gave up 8 bases and J gave up 5 bases, with 3 bases separating them. The germline gives CDR1 SNHLY, CDR2 FYNNEI.

This clonotype was found many times. The V call is TRBV4-2, the J call TRBJ2-7, with D perhaps matching TRBD2 (5 bases). From germline, CDR1 is LGHNA and CDR2 YNFKEQ. Trimming stripped 0 bases from V and 0 bases from J, with 18 bases between. This CDR3 has 18 residues. The CDR3 DNA follows: TGTGCCAGCAGCCAAGATCAGGTTGGAGCGGAGAGCTCCTACGAGCAGTACTTC. It yields the protein CASSQDQVGAESSYEQYF.

As to this clonotype: One base away lies a much larger clone, so this may be a sequencing read error. The chain links TRBV7-9 to TRBJ2-2; TRBD2 matches 7 bases. CDR3 length equals 13 residues. CDR1 and CDR2 from the germline V gene are SEHNR and FQNEAQ (reference sequence). CDR3 nucleotide sequence: TGTGTCAGCGGGGTCACAGGCACCGGGGAGCTGTTTTTT. This translates into CVSGVTGTGELFF.

This clonotype was detected many times. V and J are TRBV7-2 and TRBJ2-1, with 8 nucleotides matching TRBD1. The J segment lost 0 bases and the V segment lost 4 bases, leaving 5 bases of the junction unmatched. Germline CDR1 is SGHTA and CDR2 is FQGNSA. The CDR3 is 16 amino acids. This CDR3 reads CASSSRTGTSYNEQFF. For the CDR3, the DNA is TGTGCCAGCAGCTCCCGGACAGGGACCTCCTACAATGAGCAGTTCTTC.

This clonotype has a count of ten or more. V and J are TRBV28 and TRBJ2-5, with D possibly being TRBD1 (5 bases). There are 14 residues in the CDR3. Trimming shortened V by 5 bases and J by 0 bases, and 10 bases separated the two germline ends. Germline CDR1 is MDHEN and CDR2 is SYDVKM. CDR3 residues: CASSPQEYQETQYF. In DNA form, the CDR3 reads TGTGCCAGCAGTCCACAGGAGTACCAAGAGACCCAGTACTTC.

This chain connects TRBV5-1 to TRBJ1-2; no clear D. The germline CDR1 and CDR2 sequences are SGHRS and YFSETQ. V shed 2 bases and J shed 8 bases, with 19 bases lying between them. The CDR3 is 15 amino acids. The CDR3 is CASSFSERTLTGYTF. For the CDR3, the DNA is TGCGCCAGCAGCTTTTCTGAGAGGACTTTAACCGGCTACACCTTC.

This clonotype was observed many times. The V and J genes are TRBV3-1 and TRBJ1-3, with D unresolved. Germline V CDR1 and CDR2: LGHDT, YNNKEL (reference sequence). V was clipped by 7 bases and J by 0 bases, with 10 bases between them. The CDR3 has 14 residues. The CDR3 here is CASKPTDSGNTIYF. CDR3 DNA sequence: TGTGCCAGCAAACCCACCGACTCTGGAAACACCATATATTTT.

This clonotype has at least ten counts. The chain links TRBV3-1 to TRBJ1-2; 8 bases are a match to TRBD1. The V segment lost 6 bases and the J segment 3 bases; nucleotides outside the gene matches: 6. The CDR3 is 14 amino acids. Germline CDR1 reads LGHDT; CDR2 reads YNNKEL (reference sequence). The CDR3 loop reads CASRGQVGDYGYTF. For the CDR3, the DNA is TGTGCCAGCAGGGGACAGGTCGGGGACTATGGCTACACCTTC.

This clonotype was seen at least ten times. J is TRBJ2-5 and V is TRBV15; maybe TRBD1 (6 bases). The CDR3 contains 13 residues. Trimming stripped 2 bases from V and 5 bases from J, with 9 bases between. Germline CDR1 reads LNHNV; CDR2 reads YYDKDF (reference sequence). CDR3 sequence: CATSRSGVETQYF. DNA of the CDR3: TGTGCCACCAGCAGATCAGGGGTTGAGACCCAGTACTTC.

This clonotype has at least ten counts. The chain has TRBV10-3 and TRBJ2-4; D gene unclear. The germline V gene has CDR1 ENHRY and CDR2 SYGVKD. The CDR3 spans 16 residues. V was pared by 0 bases and J by 1 base, with 10 bases between. CDR3 DNA: TGTGCCATCAGTGAGTCGGCCACCGGGGCCAAAAACATTCAGTACTTC. As protein: CAISESATGAKNIQYF.

Many counts were recorded for this clonotype. The chain carries TRBV27 and TRBJ2-2; D call uncertain. The CDR3 spans 12 residues. Germline loops: CDR1 MNHEY, CDR2 SMNVEV (reference sequence). V was clipped by 6 bases and J by 5 bases, with 7 bases between them. The CDR3 loop is CASSWGTGELFF. The CDR3 DNA reads TGTGCCAGCAGCTGGGGAACCGGGGAGCTGTTTTTT.

This clonotype was counted many times. This rearrangement joins TRBV4-3 to TRBJ2-5, with unresolved D. The germline V gene encodes CDR1 LGHNA and CDR2 YSLEER. The germline V and J ends were trimmed by 0 bases and 2 bases, with 10 bases remaining between them. This CDR3 is 15 amino acids long. CDR3 bases: TGCGCCAGCAGCCAAGATGTTGGCCTACAAGAGACCCAGTACTTC. Protein product: CASSQDVGLQETQYF.